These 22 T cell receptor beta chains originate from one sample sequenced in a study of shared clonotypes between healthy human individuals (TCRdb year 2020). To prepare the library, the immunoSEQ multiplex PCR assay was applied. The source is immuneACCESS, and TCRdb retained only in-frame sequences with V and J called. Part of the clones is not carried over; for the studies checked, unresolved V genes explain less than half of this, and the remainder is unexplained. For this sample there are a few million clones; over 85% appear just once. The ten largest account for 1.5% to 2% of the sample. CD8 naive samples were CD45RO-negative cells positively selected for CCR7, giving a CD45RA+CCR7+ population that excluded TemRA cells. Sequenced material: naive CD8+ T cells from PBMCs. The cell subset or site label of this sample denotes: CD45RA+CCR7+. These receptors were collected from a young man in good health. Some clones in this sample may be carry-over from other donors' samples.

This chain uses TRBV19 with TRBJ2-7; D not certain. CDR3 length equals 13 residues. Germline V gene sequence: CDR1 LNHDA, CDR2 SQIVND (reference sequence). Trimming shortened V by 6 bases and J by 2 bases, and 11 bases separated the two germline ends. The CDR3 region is CASRPLDTYEQYF. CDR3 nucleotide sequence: TGTGCCAGTAGGCCCCTAGACACCTACGAGCAGTACTTC. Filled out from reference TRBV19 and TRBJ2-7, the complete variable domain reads DGGITQSPKYLFRKEGQNVTLSCEQNLNHDAMYWYRQDPGQGLRLIYYSQIVNDFQKGDIAEGYSVSREKKESFPLTVTSAQKNPTAFYLCASRPLDTYEQYFGPGTRLTVT.

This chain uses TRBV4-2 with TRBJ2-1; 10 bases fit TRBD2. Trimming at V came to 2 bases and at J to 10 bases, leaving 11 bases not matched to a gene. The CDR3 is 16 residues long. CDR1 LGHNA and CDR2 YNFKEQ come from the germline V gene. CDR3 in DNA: TGTGCCAGCAGCCAACCCGGGACTAGCGCCCCCGAAGAGCAGTTCTTC. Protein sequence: CASSQPGTSAPEEQFF.

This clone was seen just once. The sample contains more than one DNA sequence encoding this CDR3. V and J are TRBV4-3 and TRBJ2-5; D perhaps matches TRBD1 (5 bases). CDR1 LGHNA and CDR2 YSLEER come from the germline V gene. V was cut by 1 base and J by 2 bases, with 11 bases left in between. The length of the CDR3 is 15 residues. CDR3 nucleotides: TGCGCCAGCAGCCAAGCGTCAGGGTTACAAGAGACCCAGTACTTC. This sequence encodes CASSQASGLQETQYF.

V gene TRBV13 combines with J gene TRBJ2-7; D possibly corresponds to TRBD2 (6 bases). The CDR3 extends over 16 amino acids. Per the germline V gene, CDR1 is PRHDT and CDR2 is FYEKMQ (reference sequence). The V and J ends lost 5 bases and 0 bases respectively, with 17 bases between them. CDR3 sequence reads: CASSLFGVAVSYEQYF. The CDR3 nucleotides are TGTGCCAGCAGCCTGTTCGGGGTAGCGGTCTCCTACGAGCAGTACTTC.

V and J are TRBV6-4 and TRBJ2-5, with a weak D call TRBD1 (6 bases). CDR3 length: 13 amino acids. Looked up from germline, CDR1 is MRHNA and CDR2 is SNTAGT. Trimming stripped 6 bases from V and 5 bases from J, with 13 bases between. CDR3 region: CASRSGGRETQYF. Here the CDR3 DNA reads TGTGCCAGCAGGAGTGGGGGCCGGGAGACCCAGTACTTC.

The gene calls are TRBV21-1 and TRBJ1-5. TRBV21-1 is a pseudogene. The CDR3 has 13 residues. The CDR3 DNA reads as TGTGCCAGCAGGGGGTTGGGCCACCAGCCCCAGCATTTT. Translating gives CASRGLGHQPQHF.

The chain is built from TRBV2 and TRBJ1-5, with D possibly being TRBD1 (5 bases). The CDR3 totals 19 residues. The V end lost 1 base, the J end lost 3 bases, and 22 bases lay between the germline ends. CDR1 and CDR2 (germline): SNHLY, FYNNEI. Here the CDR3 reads CASSEEEVVGPLSNQPQHF. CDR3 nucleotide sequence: TGTGCCAGCAGTGAAGAAGAGGTTGTGGGACCGCTCTCCAATCAGCCCCAGCATTTT.

The CDR3 loop is CSAKTGEPGYTF. CDR3 bases: TGCAGCGCCAAGACAGGGGAACCTGGCTACACCTTC. The chain joins TRBV29-1 to TRBJ1-2, with 8 bases matching TRBD1. The CDR3 spans 12 residues. Germline CDR1 SQVTM, CDR2 ANQGSEA. V was clipped by 7 bases and J by 7 bases; unmatched bases: 8. Filled out from reference TRBV29-1 and TRBJ1-2, the complete variable domain reads SAVISQKPSRDICQRGTSLTIQCQVDSQVTMMFWYRQQPGQSLTLIATANQGSEATYESGFVIDKFPISRPNLTFSTLTVSNMSPEDSSIYLCSAKTGEPGYTFGSGTRLTVV.

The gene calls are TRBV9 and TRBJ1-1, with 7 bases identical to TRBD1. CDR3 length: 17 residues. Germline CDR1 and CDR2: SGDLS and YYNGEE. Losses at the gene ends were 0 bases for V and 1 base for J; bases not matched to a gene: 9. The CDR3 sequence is CASSVGPGQRGNTEAFF. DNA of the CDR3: TGTGCCAGCAGCGTAGGACCGGGACAGCGGGGGAACACTGAAGCTTTCTTT.

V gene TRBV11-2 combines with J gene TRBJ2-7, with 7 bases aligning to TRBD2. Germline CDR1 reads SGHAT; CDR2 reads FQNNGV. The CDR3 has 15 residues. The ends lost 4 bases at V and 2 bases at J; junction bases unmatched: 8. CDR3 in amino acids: CASSYGGGLAYEQYF. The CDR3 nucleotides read TGTGCCAGCAGCTATGGGGGTGGACTAGCCTACGAGCAGTACTTC.

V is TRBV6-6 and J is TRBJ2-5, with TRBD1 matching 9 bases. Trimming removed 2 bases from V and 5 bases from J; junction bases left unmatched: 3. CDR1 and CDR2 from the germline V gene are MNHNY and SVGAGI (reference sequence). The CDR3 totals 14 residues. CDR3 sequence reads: CASSYRDRVETQYF. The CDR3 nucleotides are TGTGCCAGCAGTTACCGGGACAGGGTTGAGACCCAGTACTTC.

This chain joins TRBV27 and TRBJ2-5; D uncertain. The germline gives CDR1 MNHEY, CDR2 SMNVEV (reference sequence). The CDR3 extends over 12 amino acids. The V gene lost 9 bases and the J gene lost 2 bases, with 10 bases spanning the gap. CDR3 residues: CASGPLQETQYF. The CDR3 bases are TGTGCCAGTGGACCTTTACAAGAGACCCAGTACTTC.

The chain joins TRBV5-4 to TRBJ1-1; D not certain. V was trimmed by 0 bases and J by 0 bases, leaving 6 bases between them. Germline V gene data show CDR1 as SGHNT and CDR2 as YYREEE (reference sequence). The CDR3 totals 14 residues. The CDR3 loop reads CASSLVDLNTEAFF. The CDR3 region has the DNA TGTGCCAGCAGCTTGGTGGACCTGAACACTGAAGCTTTCTTT.

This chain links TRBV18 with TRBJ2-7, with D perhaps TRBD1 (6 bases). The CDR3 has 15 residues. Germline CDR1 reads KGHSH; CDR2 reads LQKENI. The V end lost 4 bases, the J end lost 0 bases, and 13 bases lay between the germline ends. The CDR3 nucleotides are TGTGCCAGCTCACTACTTACAGGGAGCTCCTACGAGCAGTACTTC. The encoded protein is CASSLLTGSSYEQYF.

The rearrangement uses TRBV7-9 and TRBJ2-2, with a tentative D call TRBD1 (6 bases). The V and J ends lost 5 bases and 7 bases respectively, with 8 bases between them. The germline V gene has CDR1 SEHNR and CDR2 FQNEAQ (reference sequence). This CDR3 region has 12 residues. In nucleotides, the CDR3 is TGTGCCAGCAGCACAGGGATCGGGGAGCTGTTTTTT. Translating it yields CASSTGIGELFF.

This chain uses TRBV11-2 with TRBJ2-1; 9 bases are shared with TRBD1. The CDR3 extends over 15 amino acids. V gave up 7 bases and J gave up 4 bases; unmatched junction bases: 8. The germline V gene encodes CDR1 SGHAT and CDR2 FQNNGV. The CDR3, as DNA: TGTGCCAGCATCCTAAGACAGGGGGGGTACAATGAGCAGTTCTTC. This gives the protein CASILRQGGYNEQFF.

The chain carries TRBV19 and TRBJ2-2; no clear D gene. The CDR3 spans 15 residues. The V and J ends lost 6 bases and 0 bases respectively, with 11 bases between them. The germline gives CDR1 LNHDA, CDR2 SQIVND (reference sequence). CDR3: CASRWTVANTGELFF. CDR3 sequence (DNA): TGTGCCAGTAGGTGGACGGTCGCGAACACCGGGGAGCTGTTTTTT. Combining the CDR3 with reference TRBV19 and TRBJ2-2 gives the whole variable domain DGGITQSPKYLFRKEGQNVTLSCEQNLNHDAMYWYRQDPGQGLRLIYYSQIVNDFQKGDIAEGYSVSREKKESFPLTVTSAQKNPTAFYLCASRWTVANTGELFFGEGSRLTVL.

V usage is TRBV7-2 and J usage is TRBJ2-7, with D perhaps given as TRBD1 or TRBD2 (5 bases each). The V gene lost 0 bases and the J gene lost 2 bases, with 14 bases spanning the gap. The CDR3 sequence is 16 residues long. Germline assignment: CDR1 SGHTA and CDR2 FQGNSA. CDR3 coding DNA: TGTGCCAGCAGCTTAGCGACGGAAGGGGACGCCTACGAGCAGTACTTC. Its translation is CASSLATEGDAYEQYF. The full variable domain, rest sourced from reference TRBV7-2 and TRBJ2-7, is GAGVSQSPSNKVTEKGKDVELRCDPISGHTALYWYRQSLGQGLEFLIYFQGNSAPDKSGLPSDRFSAERTGGSVSTLTIQRTQQEDSAVYLCASSLATEGDAYEQYFGPGTRLTVT.

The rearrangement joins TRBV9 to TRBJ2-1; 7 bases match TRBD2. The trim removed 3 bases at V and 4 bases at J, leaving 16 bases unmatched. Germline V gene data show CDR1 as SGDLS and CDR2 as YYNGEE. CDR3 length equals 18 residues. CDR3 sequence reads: CASSGTTSIAGEYNEQFF. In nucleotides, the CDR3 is TGTGCCAGCAGCGGGACGACCAGTATTGCGGGAGAGTACAATGAGCAGTTCTTC. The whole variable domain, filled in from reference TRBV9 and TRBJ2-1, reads DSGVTQTPKHLITATGQRVTLRCSPRSGDLSVYWYQQSLDQGLQFLIQYYNGEERAKGNILERFSAQQFPDLHSELNLSSLELGDSALYFCASSGTTSIAGEYNEQFFGPGTRLTVL.

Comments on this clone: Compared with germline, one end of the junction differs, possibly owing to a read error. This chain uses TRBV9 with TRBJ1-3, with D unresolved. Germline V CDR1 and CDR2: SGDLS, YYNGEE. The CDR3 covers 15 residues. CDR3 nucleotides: TGTGCCAGCAGTGTAGGACTTCAGTCTGGAAACACCATATATTTT. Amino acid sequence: CASSVGLQSGNTIYF.

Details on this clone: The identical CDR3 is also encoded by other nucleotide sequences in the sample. CDR3 amino acids: CASSVGASGSYEQYF. The CDR3 DNA sequence: TGTGCCAGCAGCGTAGGGGCTAGCGGGAGCTACGAGCAGTACTTC. V gene TRBV9 combines with J gene TRBJ2-7; 10 nucleotides match TRBD2. CDR3 length equals 15 residues. Germline loops: CDR1 SGDLS, CDR2 YYNGEE. The V and J ends lost 0 bases and 3 bases, in that order; junction bases with no gene match: 3.

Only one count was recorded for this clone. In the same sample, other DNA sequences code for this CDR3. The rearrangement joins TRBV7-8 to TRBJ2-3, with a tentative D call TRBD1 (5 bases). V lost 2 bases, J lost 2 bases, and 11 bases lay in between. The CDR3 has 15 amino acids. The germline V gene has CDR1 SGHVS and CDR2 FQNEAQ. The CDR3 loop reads CASSLSPGSTDTQYF. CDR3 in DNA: TGTGCCAGCAGCTTATCCCCAGGGTCCACAGATACGCAGTATTTT.